This T cell receptor (beta chain) comes out of a study of blood T cell repertoires in COVID-19. Study-level information: Samples of COVID-19 (acute and convalescent) were obtained from the United States, Italy and Spain. The cDNA or gDNA used as material had been derived from T cells, B-cell-depleted T cells, or PBMCs.

V dropped 4 bases and J dropped 4; count of bases not matched to a gene: 12. Germline CDR1 is SGHTA and CDR2 is FQGNSA. CDR3 size: 17 residues. Original handling: Amplified reference gene primers provided the basis for estimating nucleated cell counts. Only in-frame clones appear in the TCRdb table, and some are missing; sequencing was by immunoSEQ multiplex PCR. V and J calls and clone size are copied from that table; D and trimming were computed from the DNA. The repertoire includes about 83,000 clones, around 80% of them detected once, and about 20% sits in the top ten. This TCR was recovered from a woman at least 80 years old with active or convalescent COVID-19. This rearrangement joins TRBV7-2 to TRBJ2-2; 7 bases are shared with TRBD1. The specimen was peripheral blood. This CDR3 reads CASSSPTLAGGTGELFF. As DNA, the CDR3 is TGTGCCAGCAGCTCCCCTACCCTCGCAGGGGGCACCGGGGAGCTGTTTTTT.